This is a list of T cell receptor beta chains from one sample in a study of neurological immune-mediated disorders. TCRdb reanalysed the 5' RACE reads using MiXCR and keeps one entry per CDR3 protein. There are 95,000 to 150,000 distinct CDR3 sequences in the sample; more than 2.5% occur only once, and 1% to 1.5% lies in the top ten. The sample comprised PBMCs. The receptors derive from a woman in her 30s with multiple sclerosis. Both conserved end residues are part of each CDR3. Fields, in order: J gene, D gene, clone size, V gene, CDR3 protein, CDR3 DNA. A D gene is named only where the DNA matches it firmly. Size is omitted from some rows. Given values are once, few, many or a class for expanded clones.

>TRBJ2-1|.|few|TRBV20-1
CSASGTNIDEQFF
TGCAGTGCTAGCGGGACAAATATCGATGAGCAGTTCTTC
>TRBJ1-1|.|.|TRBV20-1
CSASRAAMNTEAFF
TGCAGTGCTAGTAGGGCAGCGATGAACACTGAAGCTTTCTTT
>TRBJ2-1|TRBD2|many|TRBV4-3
CASSPTSGNYNEQFF
TGCGCCAGCAGCCCGACTAGCGGGAACTACAATGAGCAGTTCTTC
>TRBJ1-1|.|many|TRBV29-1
CSALITTNTEAFF
TGCAGCGCCCTGATCACTACGAACACTGAAGCTTTCTTT
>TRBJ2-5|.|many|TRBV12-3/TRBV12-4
CASTTWASGEETQYF
TGTGCCAGCACCACTTGGGCATCAGGGGAGGAGACCCAGTACTTC
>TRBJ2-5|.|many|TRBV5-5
CASSLIGGETQYF
TGTGCCAGCAGCTTGATTGGGGGGGAGACCCAGTACTTC
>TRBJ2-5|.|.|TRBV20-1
CSARVGGTETQYF
TGCAGTGCTAGAGTCGGAGGGACTGAGACCCAGTACTTC
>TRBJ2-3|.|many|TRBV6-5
CASSYMGSTDTQYF
TGTGCCAGCAGTTATATGGGTAGCACAGATACGCAGTATTTT
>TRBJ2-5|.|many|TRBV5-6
CASSLLRGPAGGETQYF
TGTGCCAGCAGCTTGTTGAGAGGTCCCGCCGGGGGAGAGACCCAGTACTTC
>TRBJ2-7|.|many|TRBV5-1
CASRTGTGSQGEQYF
TGCGCCAGCAGGACCGGGACTGGGAGCCAGGGCGAGCAGTACTTC
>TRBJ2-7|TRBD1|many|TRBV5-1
CASSSGTGSYEQYF
TGCGCCAGCAGTTCTGGGACAGGCTCCTACGAGCAGTACTTC
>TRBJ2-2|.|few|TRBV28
CASSFGMVGELFF
TGTGCCAGCAGTTTCGGGATGGTCGGGGAGCTGTTTTTT
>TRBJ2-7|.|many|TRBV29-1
CSVEDITYEQYF
TGCAGCGTTGAAGATATAACCTACGAGCAGTACTTC
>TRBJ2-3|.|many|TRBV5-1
CASSVGRGTGDTQYF
TGCGCCAGCAGCGTCGGAAGGGGAACGGGAGATACGCAGTATTTT
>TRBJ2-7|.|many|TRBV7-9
CASSLGAVAYEQYF
TGTGCCAGCAGCTTAGGTGCGGTGGCCTACGAGCAGTACTTC
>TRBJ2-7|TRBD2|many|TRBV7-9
CASSSSGRTYEQYF
TGTGCCAGCAGCTCCAGCGGGAGAACCTACGAGCAGTACTTC
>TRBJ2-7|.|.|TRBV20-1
CSAHRTSSYEQYF
TGCAGTGCTCATAGGACAAGCTCCTACGAGCAGTACTTC
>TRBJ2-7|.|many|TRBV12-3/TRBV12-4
CASRTTGYEQYF
TGTGCCAGCAGGACGACAGGCTACGAGCAGTACTTC
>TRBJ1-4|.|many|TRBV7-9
CASRQGASEKLFF
TGTGCCAGCAGGCAAGGGGCTAGTGAAAAACTGTTTTTT
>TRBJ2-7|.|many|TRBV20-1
CSARGYGSLSSYEQYF
TGCAGTGCTAGAGGGTATGGGTCACTTAGCTCCTACGAGCAGTACTTC
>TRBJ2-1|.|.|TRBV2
CASSRGAGRDEQFF
TGTGCCAGCAGCAGGGGGGCAGGGAGGGATGAGCAGTTCTTC
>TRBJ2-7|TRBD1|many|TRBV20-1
CSAPNRQGHSYEQYF
TGCAGTGCTCCCAACAGACAGGGACATAGTTACGAGCAGTACTTC
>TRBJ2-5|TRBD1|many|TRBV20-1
CSLQGLTETQYF
TGCAGTTTACAGGGGCTTACAGAGACCCAGTACTTC
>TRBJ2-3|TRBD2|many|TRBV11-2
CASSLLAGGVDTQYF
TGTGCCAGCAGCTTACTAGCGGGAGGGGTAGATACGCAGTATTTT
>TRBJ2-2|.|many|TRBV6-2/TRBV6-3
CASSYSQGTTGELFF
TGTGCCAGCAGTTACTCACAGGGCACCACCGGGGAGCTGTTTTTT
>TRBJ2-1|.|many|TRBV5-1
CASSKPSHGGEQFF
TGCGCCAGCTCTAAACCCAGCCATGGCGGTGAGCAGTTCTTC